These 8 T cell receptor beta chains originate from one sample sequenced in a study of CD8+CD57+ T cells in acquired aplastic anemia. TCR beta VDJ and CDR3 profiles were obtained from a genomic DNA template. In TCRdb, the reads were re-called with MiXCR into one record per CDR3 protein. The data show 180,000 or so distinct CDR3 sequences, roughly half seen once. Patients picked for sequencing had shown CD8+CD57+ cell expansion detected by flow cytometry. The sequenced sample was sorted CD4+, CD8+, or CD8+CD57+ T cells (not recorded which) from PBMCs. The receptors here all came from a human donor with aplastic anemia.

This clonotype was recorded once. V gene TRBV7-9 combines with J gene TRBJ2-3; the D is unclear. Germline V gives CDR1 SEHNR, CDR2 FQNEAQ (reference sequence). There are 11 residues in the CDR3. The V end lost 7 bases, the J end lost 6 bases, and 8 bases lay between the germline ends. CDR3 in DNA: TGTGCCAGCACCCGCCGTGATACGCAGTATTTT. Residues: CASTRRDTQYF.

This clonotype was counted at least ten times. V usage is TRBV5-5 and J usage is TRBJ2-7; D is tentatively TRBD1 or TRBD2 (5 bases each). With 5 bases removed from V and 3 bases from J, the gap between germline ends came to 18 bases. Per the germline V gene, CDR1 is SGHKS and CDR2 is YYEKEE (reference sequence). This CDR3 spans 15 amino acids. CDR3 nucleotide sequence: TGTGCCAGCAGACCCCCGGGGCCACTTATCTACGAGCAGTACTTC. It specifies CASRPPGPLIYEQYF.

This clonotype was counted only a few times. CDR3 loop: CATGVGRSTDTQYF. In DNA, the CDR3 is TGTGCCACCGGGGTGGGCCGGAGCACAGATACGCAGTATTTT. The rearrangement joins TRBV24-1 to TRBJ2-3; no firm D call. From germline, CDR1 is KGHDR and CDR2 SFDVKD. The CDR3 is made up of 14 amino acids. The V and J ends lost 9 bases and 0 bases respectively, with 12 bases between them.

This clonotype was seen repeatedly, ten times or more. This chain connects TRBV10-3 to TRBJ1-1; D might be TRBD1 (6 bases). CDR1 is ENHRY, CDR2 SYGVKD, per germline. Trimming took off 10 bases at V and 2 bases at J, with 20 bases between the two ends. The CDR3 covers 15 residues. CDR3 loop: CATRRGAGSNTEAFF. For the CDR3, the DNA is TGTGCCACCAGGAGGGGGGCAGGGTCCAACACTGAAGCTTTCTTT.

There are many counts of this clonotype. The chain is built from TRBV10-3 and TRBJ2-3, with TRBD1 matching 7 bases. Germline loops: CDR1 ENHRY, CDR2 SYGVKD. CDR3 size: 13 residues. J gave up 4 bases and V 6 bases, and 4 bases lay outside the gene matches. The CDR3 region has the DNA TGTGCCATCAGACCCCAGGGGGCAGATACGCAGTATTTT. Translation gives CAIRPQGADTQYF.

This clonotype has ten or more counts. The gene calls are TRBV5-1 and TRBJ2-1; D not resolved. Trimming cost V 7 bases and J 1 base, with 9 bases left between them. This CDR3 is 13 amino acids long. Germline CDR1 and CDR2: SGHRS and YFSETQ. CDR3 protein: CASWEQSYNEQFF. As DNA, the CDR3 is TGCGCCAGCTGGGAACAATCCTACAATGAGCAGTTCTTC.

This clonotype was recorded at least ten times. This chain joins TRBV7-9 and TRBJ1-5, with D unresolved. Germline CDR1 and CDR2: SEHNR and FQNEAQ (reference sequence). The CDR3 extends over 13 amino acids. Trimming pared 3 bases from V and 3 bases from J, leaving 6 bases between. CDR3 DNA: TGTGCCAGCAGCTTGACGGACAATCAGCCCCAGCATTTT. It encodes CASSLTDNQPQHF.

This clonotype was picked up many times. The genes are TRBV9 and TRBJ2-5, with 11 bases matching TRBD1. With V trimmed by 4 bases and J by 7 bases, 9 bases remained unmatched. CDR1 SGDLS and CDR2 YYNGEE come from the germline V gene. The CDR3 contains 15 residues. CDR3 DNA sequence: TGTGCCAGCAGCCCACGGGACAGGGGGAGGGGGACCCAGTACTTC. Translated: CASSPRDRGRGTQYF.